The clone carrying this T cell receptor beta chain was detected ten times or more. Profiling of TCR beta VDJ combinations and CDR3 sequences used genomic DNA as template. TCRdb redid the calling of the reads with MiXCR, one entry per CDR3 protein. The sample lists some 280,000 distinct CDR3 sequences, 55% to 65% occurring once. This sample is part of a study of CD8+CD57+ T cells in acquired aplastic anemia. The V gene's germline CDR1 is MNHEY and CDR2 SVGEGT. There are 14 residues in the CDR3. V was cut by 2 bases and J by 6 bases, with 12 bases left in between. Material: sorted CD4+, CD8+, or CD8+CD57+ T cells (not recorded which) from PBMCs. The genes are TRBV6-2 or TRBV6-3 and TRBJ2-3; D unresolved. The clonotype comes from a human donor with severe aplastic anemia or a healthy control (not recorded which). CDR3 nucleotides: TGTGCCAGCAGTTACCCCCCCCCAACGGATACGCAGTATTTT. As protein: CASSYPPPTDTQYF.